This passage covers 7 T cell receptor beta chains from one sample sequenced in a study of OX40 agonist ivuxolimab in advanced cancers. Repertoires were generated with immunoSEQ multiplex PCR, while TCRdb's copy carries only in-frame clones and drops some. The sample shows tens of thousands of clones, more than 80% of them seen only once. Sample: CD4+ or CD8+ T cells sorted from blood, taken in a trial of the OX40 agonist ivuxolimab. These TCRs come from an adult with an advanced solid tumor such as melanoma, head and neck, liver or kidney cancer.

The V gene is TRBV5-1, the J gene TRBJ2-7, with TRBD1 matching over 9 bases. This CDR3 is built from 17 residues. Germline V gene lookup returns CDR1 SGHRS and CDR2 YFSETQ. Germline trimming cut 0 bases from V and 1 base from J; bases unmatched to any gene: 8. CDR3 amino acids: CASSLARPGQGSYEQYF. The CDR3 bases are TGCGCCAGCAGCTTGGCCAGACCGGGACAGGGTTCCTACGAGCAGTACTTC.

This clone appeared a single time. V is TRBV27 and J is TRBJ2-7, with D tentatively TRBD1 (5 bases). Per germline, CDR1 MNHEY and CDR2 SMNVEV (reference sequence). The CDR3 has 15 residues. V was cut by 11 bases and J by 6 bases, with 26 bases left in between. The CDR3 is CASTRAQGEAIEQYF. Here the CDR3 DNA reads TGTGCCTCCACAAGGGCCCAGGGTGAGGCGATCGAGCAGTACTTC.

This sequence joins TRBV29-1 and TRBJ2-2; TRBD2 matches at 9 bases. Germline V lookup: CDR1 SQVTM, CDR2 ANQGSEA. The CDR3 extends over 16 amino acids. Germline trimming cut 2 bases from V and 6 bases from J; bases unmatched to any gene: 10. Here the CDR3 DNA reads TGCAGCGTTGAACTGGCGGGAGGGCCAGGGGCCGGGGAGCTGTTTTTT. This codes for CSVELAGGPGAGELFF.

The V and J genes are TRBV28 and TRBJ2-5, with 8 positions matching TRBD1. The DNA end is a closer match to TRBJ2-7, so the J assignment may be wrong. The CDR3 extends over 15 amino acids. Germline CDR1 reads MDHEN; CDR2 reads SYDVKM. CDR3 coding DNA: TGTGCCAGCAAGTTGTGGACAGGGAACTCCTACGAGCAGTACTTC. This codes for CASKLWTGNSYEQYF.

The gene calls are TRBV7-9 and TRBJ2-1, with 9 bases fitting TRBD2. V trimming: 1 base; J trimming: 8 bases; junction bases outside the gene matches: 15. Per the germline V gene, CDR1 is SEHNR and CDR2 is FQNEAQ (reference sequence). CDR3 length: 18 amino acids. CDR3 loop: CASSLVRALAGPLDEQFF. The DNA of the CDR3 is TGTGCCAGCAGCTTAGTTAGGGCACTAGCGGGCCCCTTGGATGAGCAGTTCTTC. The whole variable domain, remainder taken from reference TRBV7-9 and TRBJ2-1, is DTGVSQNPRHKITKRGQNVTFRCDPISEHNRLYWYRQTLGQGPEFLTYFQNEAQLEKSRLLSDRFSAERPKGSFSTLEIQRTEQGDSAMYLCASSLVRALAGPLDEQFFGPGTRLTVL.

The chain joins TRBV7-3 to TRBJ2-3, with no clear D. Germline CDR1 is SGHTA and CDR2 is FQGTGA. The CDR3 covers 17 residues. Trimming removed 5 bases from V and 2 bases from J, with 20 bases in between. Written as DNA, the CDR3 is TGTGCCAGCAGCCCTAAGCCCTTGGGCGGAGCCACAGATACGCAGTATTTT. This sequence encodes CASSPKPLGGATDTQYF.

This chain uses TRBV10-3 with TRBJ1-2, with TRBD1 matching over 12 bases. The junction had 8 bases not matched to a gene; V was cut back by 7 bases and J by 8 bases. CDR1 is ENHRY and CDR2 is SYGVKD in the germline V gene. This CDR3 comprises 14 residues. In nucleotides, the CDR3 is TGTGCCATCAATGGGGACAGGGGGCGCGGAGGCTACACCTTC. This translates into CAINGDRGRGGYTF.